The next 13 T cell receptor beta chains were all read from a single sample in a study of regulatory T cells in long-lasting Graves disease. Time point reported: persistent/refractory GD, antithyroid drugs over 5 years with positive TRAb. Following extraction of RNA from PBMCs, that RNA was used to make the TCR library. With iRepertoire HTBI primers and Arm-PCR of CDR3 regions, TCR beta libraries were built. TCRdb independently ran MiXCR on the multiplex PCR reads; one entry per CDR3 protein. Altogether 300,000 to 400,000 distinct CDR3 sequences are present, roughly a fifth being singletons, with the ten largest covering roughly 29%. Sequences were derived from peripheral blood mononuclear cells (PBMCs), sampled when the disease was refractory, from a patient treated with antithyroid drugs. These receptors originate from a female donor with Graves disease.

This clonotype was counted a few times. The chain carries TRBV19 and TRBJ1-6; D is possibly TRBD1 (5 bases). Germline V gives CDR1 LNHDA, CDR2 SQIVND (reference sequence). The V gene lost 6 bases and the J gene lost 7 bases, with 19 bases spanning the gap. The CDR3 covers 16 residues. CDR3 nucleotide sequence: TGTGCCAGTAGAGATAGGCAGGGAATGAGCAATTCACCCCTCCACTTT. Protein product: CASRDRQGMSNSPLHF.

This clonotype was counted a few times. This sequence joins TRBV30 and TRBJ2-2; D remains ambiguous. Germline V gene lookup returns CDR1 GTSNPN and CDR2 SVGIG (reference sequence). V lost 2 bases to trimming and J lost 1 base, with 5 bases between them. The CDR3 contains 13 residues. CDR3 in amino acids: CAWSPENTGELFF. The CDR3 DNA reads as TGTGCCTGGAGTCCAGAGAACACCGGGGAGCTGTTTTTT.

A remark on this clonotype: Germline and junction disagree at one end, which may indicate a read error. The chain joins TRBV12-3 or TRBV12-4 to TRBJ1-3, with a possible D match to TRBD1 (5 bases). This CDR3 has 12 residues. The CDR3 region is CASQGVGNTIYF. The CDR3 DNA is TGCGCCAGTCAGGGTGTTGGAAACACCATATATTTT.

The chain uses TRBV27 and TRBJ2-7; 11 nucleotides match TRBD2. V shed 5 bases, J shed 3 bases, and the junction held 3 bases outside the gene matches. Germline CDR1 is MNHEY and CDR2 is SMNVEV (reference sequence). This CDR3 comprises 14 residues. CDR3 nucleotides: TGTGCCAGCAGTCGGGGACTAGCGGACTACGAGCAGTACTTC. Its translation is CASSRGLADYEQYF.

The genes are TRBV6-1 and TRBJ1-2; D may be TRBD1 (5 bases). The V and J ends lost 5 bases and 8 bases respectively, with 15 bases between them. Germline V gene sequence: CDR1 MNHNS, CDR2 SASEGT. This CDR3 has 13 residues. CDR3 in amino acids: CASSTRQGGGYTF. The CDR3 region has the DNA TGTGCCAGCAGTACCCGCCAGGGCGGGGGCTACACCTTC.

Only a few counts were recorded for this clonotype. CDR3 sequence reads: CASSLAGGLRGNNTEAFF. Written as DNA, the CDR3 is TGTGCCAGCAGCTTAGCGGGGGGGCTGAGGGGGAATAACACTGAAGCTTTCTTT. The chain couples TRBV7-2 to TRBJ1-1; a possible D gene is TRBD1 (6 bases). Trimming pared 0 bases from V and 2 bases from J, leaving 19 bases between. The CDR3 covers 18 residues. Per germline, CDR1 SGHTA and CDR2 FQGNSA.

The chain recombines TRBV10-3 with TRBJ1-2; a weak D match, TRBD1 (6 bases). CDR3 size: 13 residues. CDR1 ENHRY and CDR2 SYGVKD come from the germline V gene. Trimming cost V 8 bases and J 4 bases, with 14 bases left between them. CDR3 nucleotides: TGTGCCATCCATAGGGGGGGCGGCTATGGCTACACCTTC. Residues: CAIHRGGGYGYTF.

Ten or more counts support this clonotype. The chain carries TRBV3-1 and TRBJ2-5, with 9 bases identical to TRBD2. Per germline, CDR1 LGHDT and CDR2 YNNKEL (reference sequence). V was pared by 6 bases and J by 12 bases, with 14 bases of the junction left unmatched. This CDR3 spans 14 amino acids. The CDR3 DNA sequence: TGTGCCAGCAGGACCCGGCGGGAGGGCCCCCGAGAGTACTTC. Translating gives CASRTRREGPREYF.

In this sample, this clonotype turned up a few times. The chain couples TRBV4-1 to TRBJ1-5, with D unresolved. Germline CDR1 reads MGHRA; CDR2 reads YSYEKL. The CDR3 has 15 residues. Trimming shortened V by 1 base and J by 6 bases, and 13 bases separated the two germline ends. CDR3 protein: CASSQVQSRSQPQHF. The CDR3, as DNA: TGCGCCAGCAGCCAAGTACAGTCGAGGAGTCAGCCCCAGCATTTT.

The chain links TRBV11-2 to TRBJ2-5, with TRBD2 identical over 7 bases. V was clipped by 1 base and J by 1 base; unmatched bases: 3. Germline V CDR1 and CDR2: SGHAT, FQNNGV. The CDR3 is 15 amino acids. CDR3 sequence: CASSLALATQETQYF. The CDR3, as DNA: TGTGCCAGCAGCTTAGCACTAGCGACCCAAGAGACCCAGTACTTC.

This clonotype occurred a few times. V is TRBV11-3 and J is TRBJ2-3; unclear D gene. Germline values: CDR1 SGHNT, CDR2 YENEEA. Trimming took off 5 bases at V and 2 bases at J, with 11 bases between the two ends. The CDR3 is made up of 14 amino acids. CDR3 residues: CASSPSGLTDTQYF. The DNA of the CDR3 is TGTGCCAGCAGCCCTTCCGGCCTCACAGATACGCAGTATTTT.

This clonotype was seen a single time. The junction and the germline gene differ at one end; a read error may be behind it. This sequence joins TRBV2 and TRBJ1-2; TRBD1 might be the D (6 bases). Germline CDR1 SNHLY, CDR2 FYNNEI. This CDR3 has 14 residues. CDR3 region: CASKRTNLRGGCTF. The DNA for the CDR3 is TGTGCCAGCAAGAGGACAAATTTAAGGGGGGGCTGCACCTTC.

The V and J genes are TRBV9 and TRBJ1-5, with 10 bases fitting TRBD1. This CDR3 has 13 residues. The J segment lost 5 bases and the V segment lost 7 bases, leaving 3 bases of the junction unmatched. Germline CDR1 reads SGDLS; CDR2 reads YYNGEE. The DNA of the CDR3 is TGTGCCAGCGGGGGACAGGGGCATCAGCCCCAGCATTTT. It codes for CASGGQGHQPQHF.